The TCR beta chain described here comes from a study of cytomegalovirus exposure and HLA in healthy donors. Germline CDR1 MNHEY, CDR2 SVGAGI. Trimming stripped 0 bases from V and 0 bases from J, with 10 bases between. The CDR3 sequence is 16 residues long. Researchers ran the PCR with 60 Vbeta and 13 Jbeta primers. Sequenced by immunoSEQ multiplex PCR; TCRdb stores in-frame clones only, minus some. The table lists about 140,000 clones, 75% to 85% of them singletons. The TCR originated in a male donor in good health and CMV-seronegative. Material: PBMCs. V is TRBV6-5 and J is TRBJ2-3, with D tentatively TRBD1 (5 bases). The CDR3 bases are TGTGCCAGCAGTTACTCGACCAGGGTTAGCACAGATACGCAGTATTTT. It yields the protein CASSYSTRVSTDTQYF.